This T cell receptor beta chain was found in a study of a mutant IDH1 vaccine in newly diagnosed glioma. J lost 1 base, V lost 4 bases, and 2 bases had no gene match. The CDR3 spans 15 residues. Looked up from germline, CDR1 is LNHDA and CDR2 is SQIVND (reference sequence). The time point here: week 35, safety follow-up. Each vaccine dose was 300 ug of mutant IDH1 20-mer peptide, with topical imiquimod. Measured with immunoSEQ multiplex PCR; TCRdb has only the in-frame clones, and not every one. The table has tens of thousands of clones, about 85% seen once. Concerning this clone itself: No antigen is known for it.

The input for sequencing was PBMCs, taken from a glioma patient whose treatment included an IDH1 peptide vaccine. The V gene is TRBV19, the J gene TRBJ2-2, with 8 bases aligning to TRBD1. The sequence was obtained from a man aged 25-45 years with glioma. CDR3 protein: CASSTGQGNTGELFF. CDR3 sequence (DNA): TGTGCCAGTAGTACTGGACAGGGGAACACCGGGGAGCTGTTTTTT.